These 9 T cell receptor beta chains came from one sample sequenced in a study of T cell responses to AZD1222 COVID-19 vaccine. The protocol was immunoSEQ multiplex PCR, while the TCRdb copy is restricted to in-frame clones and leaves out a portion. Altogether 110,000 or so clones are present, over 75% being singletons, with the ten largest covering around 13%. This specimen consisted of peripheral blood, obtained on day 0 of MenACWY control vaccination. All receptors derive from an adult in good health.

This chain uses TRBV7-3 with TRBJ2-5; 11 nucleotides agree with TRBD2. The CDR3 totals 19 residues. Trimming at V came to 0 bases and at J to 2 bases, leaving 11 bases not matched to a gene. Germline V gene lookup returns CDR1 SGHTA and CDR2 FQGTGA. The CDR3, as DNA: TGTGCCAGCAGCTTAACGCCCCAGGTAGCGGGAGGGCCTCAAGAGACCCAGTACTTC. This translates into CASSLTPQVAGGPQETQYF.

This sequence joins TRBV9 and TRBJ2-1, with 8 bases that match TRBD2. The V and J ends lost 3 bases and 5 bases, in that order; junction bases with no gene match: 13. Germline loops: CDR1 SGDLS, CDR2 YYNGEE. The CDR3 extends over 17 amino acids. The CDR3 DNA follows: TGTGCCAGCAGCGCCCCCCAGGTAGCGGGGTACGACAATGAGCAGTTCTTC. Amino acid sequence: CASSAPQVAGYDNEQFF.

This clone was seen only once. This chain connects TRBV28 to TRBJ1-2; D unclear. The CDR3 is 11 residues long. From germline, CDR1 is MDHEN and CDR2 SYDVKM. V was cut by 7 bases and J by 3 bases, with 6 bases left in between. CDR3 residues: CASNGDYGYTF. CDR3 bases: TGTGCCAGCAATGGGGACTATGGCTACACCTTC.

The chain uses TRBV4-3 and TRBJ2-3, with D unresolved. This CDR3 region has 15 residues. V lost 0 bases and J lost 0, with 7 bases in between. Looked up from germline, CDR1 is LGHNA and CDR2 is YSLEER. The CDR3 sequence: CASSQEWVSTDTQYF. CDR3 sequence (DNA): TGCGCCAGCAGCCAAGAATGGGTCAGCACAGATACGCAGTATTTT.

The chain carries TRBV30 and TRBJ2-1; D is ambiguous. V dropped 2 bases and J dropped 7 bases, with 15 bases sitting between them. The CDR3 covers 14 residues. Germline assignment: CDR1 GTSNPN and CDR2 SVGIG (reference sequence). The CDR3 nucleotides read TGTGCCTGGAGTCTCCCGTTAGGGTATAATGAGCAGTTCTTC. Protein: CAWSLPLGYNEQFF.

The chain employs TRBV27 and TRBJ1-1; possible D gene TRBD1, 6 bases. Trimming took 5 bases from V and 1 from J, leaving 8 bases between them. The length of the CDR3 is 13 residues. The V gene's germline CDR1 is MNHEY and CDR2 SMNVEV (reference sequence). The CDR3 loop is CASSPRGNTEAFF. The CDR3 coding sequence is TGTGCCAGCAGTCCCAGGGGGAACACTGAAGCTTTCTTT.

The chain joins TRBV24-1 to TRBJ2-5, with D tentatively TRBD2 (6 bases). Per the germline V gene, CDR1 is KGHDR and CDR2 is SFDVKD. The CDR3 is 15 residues long. Trimming removed 6 bases from V and 5 bases from J, with 18 bases in between. CDR3 in amino acids: CATSSPVGGGETQYF. CDR3 in DNA: TGTGCCACCAGTTCACCCGTGGGAGGCGGGGAGACCCAGTACTTC.

The V and J genes are TRBV9 and TRBJ1-1, with TRBD1 as a possible D gene (6 bases). The V gene lost 3 bases and the J gene lost 3 bases, with 15 bases spanning the gap. Germline loops: CDR1 SGDLS, CDR2 YYNGEE. The CDR3 is 15 residues long. The CDR3 loop reads CASSATGRGYTEAFF. CDR3 DNA sequence: TGTGCCAGCAGCGCAACAGGGAGGGGGTACACTGAAGCTTTCTTT.

Concerning this clone: The limits of the CDR3 on the DNA are not certain, so only TCRdb's listed CDR3 is given. The chain joins TRBV5-6 to TRBJ1-1; the D call of TRBD1 is as the table states it, not checked on the DNA. CDR1 and CDR2 (germline): SGHDT, YYEEEE. With termini counted, the CDR3 has 13 amino acids. CDR3 residues: CASSWGTGSWPFF.